This TCR beta chain was sequenced for a study of CD8 T cells in ankylosing spondylitis. General study findings and limits: Ankylosing spondylitis blood appeared to be characterized by a TCR beta motif of roughly eight highly homologous variants. Both synovial fluid and blood in reactive arthritis had previously been reported to carry some motif variants.

TCRdb processed the 5' RACE reads anew with MiXCR; each CDR3 protein has one entry. The table lists hundreds of thousands of distinct CDR3 sequences, 10% to 15% of them singletons. About this clonotype: Its matching antigen is unknown.

Losses at the gene ends were 4 bases for V and 6 bases for J; bases not matched to a gene: 9. The CDR3 is 17 residues long. Germline V gene lookup returns CDR1 SEHNR and CDR2 FQNEAQ (reference sequence). The chain recombines TRBV7-9 with TRBJ2-3, with 14 nucleotides matching TRBD2. The source is a male donor with ankylosing spondylitis. Material: blood, either unsorted or a sorted T cell fraction (not recorded which). CDR3 residues: CASSSPGTSGSSDTQYF. The CDR3 nucleotides are TGTGCCAGCAGCTCCCCCGGGACTAGCGGGAGTAGCGATACGCAGTATTTT.